The 20 T cell receptor beta chains reported below all come from one sample, sequenced in a study of T cells expressing NK-cell markers. After re-calling the 5' RACE reads, TCRdb lists one entry per CDR3 protein, DNA absent. This sample contains 300,000 to 450,000 distinct CDR3 sequences. Material: blood T cells: a sorted CD56 or NKG2C T cell subset, CD4+ or CD8+ T cells, or bulk PBMC T cells (not recorded which). These receptors were collected from a man aged 18-70 years in good health.

The chain carries TRBV20-1 and TRBJ1-1; absent DNA, TCRdb's TRBD1 call cannot be checked. Germline CDR1 DFQATT, CDR2 SNEGSKA (reference sequence). The CDR3 runs to 14 residues. CDR3 region: CSARLIRGNTEAFF.

The V call is TRBV3-1, the J call TRBJ2-1. The germline V gene encodes CDR1 LGHDT and CDR2 YNNKEL (reference sequence). CDR3 length: 14 residues. The CDR3 spells CASSQPYSKREQFF.

The chain uses TRBV4-2 and TRBJ2-7; TCRdb returns TRBD1, unconfirmable since there is no DNA. This CDR3 region has 17 residues. Germline V gene lookup returns CDR1 LGHNA and CDR2 YNFKEQ. CDR3: CASSQDLRAGYSYEQYF.

The chain is built from TRBV5-1 and TRBJ2-2; without DNA, the TCRdb call of TRBD2 cannot be checked. This CDR3 comprises 15 residues. CDR1 and CDR2 (germline): SGHRS, YFSETQ. The CDR3 loop is CASSGRDYNTGELFF.

The chain combines TRBV5-1 with TRBJ1-1. The CDR3 is 14 residues long. Germline assignment: CDR1 SGHRS and CDR2 YFSETQ. The CDR3 sequence: CASSLGPQNTEAFF.

The J gene is TRBJ2-1, the V gene TRBV6-1; no DNA is available, so the TRBD1 call from TCRdb remains unchecked. The CDR3 covers 13 residues. Germline CDR1 is MNHNS and CDR2 is SASEGT. Here the CDR3 reads CASSQGRYNEQFF.

V gene TRBV2 combines with J gene TRBJ2-1; TCRdb picks TRBD1, but there is no DNA to check that call. The CDR3 sequence is 13 residues long. CDR1 and CDR2 from the germline V gene are SNHLY and FYNNEI. CDR3 loop: CASRYRAGDEQFF. Filled out from reference TRBV2 and TRBJ2-1, the complete variable domain reads EPEVTQTPSHQVTQMGQEVILRCVPISNHLYFYWYRQILGQKVEFLVSFYNNEISEKSEIFDDQFSVERPDGSNFTLKIRSTKLEDSAMYFCASRYRAGDEQFFGPGTRLTVL.

V and J are TRBV15 and TRBJ1-6. CDR3 length: 16 amino acids. Per germline, CDR1 LNHNV and CDR2 YYDKDF (reference sequence). The CDR3 sequence is CATSRVRRSFPSPLHF.

The chain links TRBV6-1 to TRBJ1-3; TCRdb calls TRBD1, which cannot be checked without DNA. The germline V gene has CDR1 MNHNS and CDR2 SASEGT. There are 16 residues in the CDR3. The CDR3 sequence is CASTSRELSSGNTIYF.

This chain uses TRBV3-1 with TRBJ2-7. The CDR3 sequence is 14 residues long. Germline-derived CDR1 and CDR2 are LGHDT and YNNKEL (reference sequence). CDR3 amino acids: CASSHPLQDYEQYF.

The chain is built from TRBV7-2 and TRBJ2-3; TCRdb selects TRBD2, and the lack of DNA leaves this call unchecked. CDR1 SGHTA and CDR2 FQGNSA come from the germline V gene. This CDR3 is 16 amino acids long. CDR3 in amino acids: CASSFLPGPLTDTQYF.

The gene calls are TRBV11-2 and TRBJ2-5; without DNA, the TCRdb call of TRBD2 cannot be checked. Germline V gene sequence: CDR1 SGHAT, CDR2 FQNNGV. The CDR3 is made up of 15 amino acids. CDR3 sequence: CASSLGVQTQETQYF.

V is TRBV29-1 and J is TRBJ2-6. The germline V gene encodes CDR1 SQVTM and CDR2 ANQGSEA. The CDR3 is 15 amino acids. The chain's CDR3 is CSVLGTVSGANVLTF.

The J gene is TRBJ2-1, the V gene TRBV7-2; the TCRdb D gene call, TRBD1, has no DNA to confirm it. The CDR3 spans 13 residues. Looked up from germline, CDR1 is SGHTA and CDR2 is FQGNSA. CDR3 sequence: CASSRQGRNEQFF.

The chain carries TRBV19 and TRBJ2-7; TCRdb lists TRBD1, though no DNA is available to test this call. Germline V gives CDR1 LNHDA, CDR2 SQIVND (reference sequence). This CDR3 has 13 residues. The CDR3 spells CASSILVGGEQYF.

The rearrangement links TRBV5-1 to TRBJ1-1. The V gene's germline CDR1 is SGHRS and CDR2 YFSETQ. The CDR3 contains 13 residues. This CDR3 is CASREMMNTEAFF.

The J gene is TRBJ2-3, the V gene TRBV5-1; TCRdb proposes TRBD2, but this gene call is untestable without DNA. The CDR3 runs 19 residues. Germline V lookup: CDR1 SGHRS, CDR2 YFSETQ. CDR3 sequence: CASSYERLAGGSGGDTQYF.

The rearrangement uses TRBV15 and TRBJ2-7; TCRdb picks TRBD1, but there is no DNA to check that call. This CDR3 contains 16 residues. The germline gives CDR1 LNHNV, CDR2 YYDKDF (reference sequence). This chain's CDR3 is CATSSPDREITYEQYF.

This rearrangement joins TRBV20-1 to TRBJ1-3; TCRdb outputs TRBD1, but without DNA this stays unchecked. Germline CDR1 reads DFQATT; CDR2 reads SNEGSKA (reference sequence). The CDR3 spans 15 residues. The CDR3 protein is CSARPDRGPGNTIYF.

The chain joins TRBV25-1 to TRBJ2-7. The CDR3 runs 15 residues. Germline loops: CDR1 MGHDK, CDR2 SYGVNS. CDR3 sequence reads: CASSEFGVGTDEQYF.